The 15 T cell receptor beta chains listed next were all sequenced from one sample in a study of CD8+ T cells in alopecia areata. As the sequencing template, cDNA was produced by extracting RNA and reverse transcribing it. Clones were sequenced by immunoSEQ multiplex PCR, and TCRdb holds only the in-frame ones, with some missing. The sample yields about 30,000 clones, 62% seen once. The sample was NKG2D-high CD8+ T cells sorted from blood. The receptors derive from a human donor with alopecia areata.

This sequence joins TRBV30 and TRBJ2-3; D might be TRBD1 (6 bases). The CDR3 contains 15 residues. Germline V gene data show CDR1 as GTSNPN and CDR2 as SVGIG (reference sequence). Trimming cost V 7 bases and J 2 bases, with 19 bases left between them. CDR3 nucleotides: TGTGCCTTTTCCGACCCCCGGGACAACACAGATACGCAGTATTTT. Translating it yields CAFSDPRDNTDTQYF.

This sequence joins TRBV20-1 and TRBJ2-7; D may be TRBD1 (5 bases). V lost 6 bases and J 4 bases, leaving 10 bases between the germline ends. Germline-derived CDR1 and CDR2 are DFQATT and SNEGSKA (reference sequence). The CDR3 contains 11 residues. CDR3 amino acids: CSAQTEYEQYF. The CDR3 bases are TGCAGTGCACAGACAGAATACGAGCAGTACTTC.

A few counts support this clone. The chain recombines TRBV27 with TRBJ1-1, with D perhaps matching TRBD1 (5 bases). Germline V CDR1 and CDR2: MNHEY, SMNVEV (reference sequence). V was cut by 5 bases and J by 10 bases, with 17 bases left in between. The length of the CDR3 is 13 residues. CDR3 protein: CASSNGGDLGAFF. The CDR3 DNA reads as TGTGCCAGCAGTAACGGAGGGGATCTTGGAGCTTTCTTT.

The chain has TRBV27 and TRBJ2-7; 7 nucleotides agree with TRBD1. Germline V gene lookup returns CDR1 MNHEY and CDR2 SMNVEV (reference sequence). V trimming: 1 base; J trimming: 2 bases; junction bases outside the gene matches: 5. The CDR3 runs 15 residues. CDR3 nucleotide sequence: TGTGCCAGCAGTTTATGGCAGGGGGTTCCCTACGAGCAGTACTTC. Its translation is CASSLWQGVPYEQYF.

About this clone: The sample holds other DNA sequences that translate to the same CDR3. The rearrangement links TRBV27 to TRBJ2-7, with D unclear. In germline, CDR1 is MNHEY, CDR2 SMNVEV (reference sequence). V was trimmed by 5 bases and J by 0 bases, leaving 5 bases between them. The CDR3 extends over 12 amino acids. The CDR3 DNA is TGTGCCAGCAGTCCGAGCTCCTACGAGCAGTACTTC. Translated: CASSPSSYEQYF.

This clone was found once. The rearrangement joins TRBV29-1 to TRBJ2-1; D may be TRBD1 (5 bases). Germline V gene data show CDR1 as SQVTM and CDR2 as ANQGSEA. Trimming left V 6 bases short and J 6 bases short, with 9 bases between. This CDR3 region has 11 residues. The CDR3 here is CSVGQGNEQFF. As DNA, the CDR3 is TGCAGCGTGGGGCAGGGCAATGAGCAGTTCTTC.

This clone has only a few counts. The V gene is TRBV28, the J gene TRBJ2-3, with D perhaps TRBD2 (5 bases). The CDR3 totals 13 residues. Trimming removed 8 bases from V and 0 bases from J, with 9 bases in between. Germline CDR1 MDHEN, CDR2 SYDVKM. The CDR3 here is CASARTSTDTQYF. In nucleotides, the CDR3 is TGTGCCAGCGCCCGGACTAGCACAGATACGCAGTATTTT.

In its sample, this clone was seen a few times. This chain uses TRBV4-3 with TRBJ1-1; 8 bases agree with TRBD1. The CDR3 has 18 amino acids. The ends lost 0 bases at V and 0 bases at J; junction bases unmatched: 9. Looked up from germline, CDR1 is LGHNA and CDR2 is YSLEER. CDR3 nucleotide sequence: TGCGCCAGCAGCCAAGACGGACAGGGTCCGTTCATGAACACTGAAGCTTTCTTT. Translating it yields CASSQDGQGPFMNTEAFF.

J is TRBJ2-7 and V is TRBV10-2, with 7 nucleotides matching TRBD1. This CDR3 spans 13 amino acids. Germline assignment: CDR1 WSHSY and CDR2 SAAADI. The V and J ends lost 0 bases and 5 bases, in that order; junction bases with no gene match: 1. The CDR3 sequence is CASSESGGHEQYF. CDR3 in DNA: TGCGCCAGCAGTGAGTCAGGGGGCCACGAGCAGTACTTC.

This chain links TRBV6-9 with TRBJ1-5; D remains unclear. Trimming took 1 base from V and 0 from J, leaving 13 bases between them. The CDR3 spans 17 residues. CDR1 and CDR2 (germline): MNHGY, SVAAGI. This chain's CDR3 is CASSYLVDENSNQPQHF. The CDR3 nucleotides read TGTGCCAGCAGTTATTTGGTCGATGAGAATAGCAATCAGCCCCAGCATTTT.

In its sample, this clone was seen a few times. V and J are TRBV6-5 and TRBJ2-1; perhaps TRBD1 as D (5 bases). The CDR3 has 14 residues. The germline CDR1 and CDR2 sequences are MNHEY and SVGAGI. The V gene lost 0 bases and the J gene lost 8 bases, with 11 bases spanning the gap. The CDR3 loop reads CASSYSKVGDEQFF. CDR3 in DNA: TGTGCCAGCAGTTACTCGAAGGTAGGGGATGAGCAGTTCTTC.

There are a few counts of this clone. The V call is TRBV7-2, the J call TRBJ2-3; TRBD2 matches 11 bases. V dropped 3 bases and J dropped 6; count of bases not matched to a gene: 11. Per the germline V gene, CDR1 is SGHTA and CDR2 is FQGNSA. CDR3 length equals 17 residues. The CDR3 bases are TGTGCCAGCAGCTTTTCGCTAGCGGGGGGTTTGTGGGATACGCAGTATTTT. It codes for CASSFSLAGGLWDTQYF.

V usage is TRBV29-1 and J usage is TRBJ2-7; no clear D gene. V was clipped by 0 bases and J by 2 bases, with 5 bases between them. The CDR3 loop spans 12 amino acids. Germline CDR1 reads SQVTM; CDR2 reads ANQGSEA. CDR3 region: CSVEDRAYEQYF. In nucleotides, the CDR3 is TGCAGCGTTGAAGACAGAGCCTACGAGCAGTACTTC.

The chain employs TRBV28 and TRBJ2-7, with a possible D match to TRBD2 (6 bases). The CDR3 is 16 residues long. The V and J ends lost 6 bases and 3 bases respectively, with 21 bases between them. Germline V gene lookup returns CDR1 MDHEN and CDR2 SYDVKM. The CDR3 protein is CASSQGIPGLNYEQYF. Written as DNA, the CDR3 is TGTGCCAGCAGCCAAGGAATTCCGGGACTTAACTACGAGCAGTACTTC.

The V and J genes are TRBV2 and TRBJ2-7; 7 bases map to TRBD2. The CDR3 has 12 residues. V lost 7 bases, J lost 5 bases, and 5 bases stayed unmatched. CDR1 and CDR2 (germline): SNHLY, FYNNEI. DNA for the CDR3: TGTGCCAGCAAGGCGGGAGTCCACGAGCAGTACTTC. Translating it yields CASKAGVHEQYF. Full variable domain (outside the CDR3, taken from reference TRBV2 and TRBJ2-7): EPEVTQTPSHQVTQMGQEVILRCVPISNHLYFYWYRQILGQKVEFLVSFYNNEISEKSEIFDDQFSVERPDGSNFTLKIRSTKLEDSAMYFCASKAGVHEQYFGPGTRLTVT.